Detailed here is one TCR beta chain. The antigen is undetermined. The entry originates in a study of shared clonotypes between healthy human individuals. Overall study findings and caveats: Lower generation probabilities were found for non-shared clonotypes than for those shared by all four donors. Sorted-subset sequencing, rarefaction showed, was incomplete despite large depth. Investigators collected only blood, and repertoires in tissues likely differ.

V was trimmed by 1 base and J by 4 bases, leaving 15 bases between them. The CDR3 contains 16 residues. Germline-derived CDR1 and CDR2 are MGHRA and YSYEKL. It was CD45RO-negative cells, positively selected for CCR7, that made up naive CD8 cells, with terminally differentiated effector memory CD45RA+ cells excluded. It was at deep level that the assay was run. Sequenced by immunoSEQ multiplex PCR; TCRdb stores in-frame clones only, minus some. The table lists roughly 600,000 clones, 95% to 98% of them singletons, with approximately 0.33% in the top ten. J is TRBJ2-3 and V is TRBV4-1; a weak D match, TRBD2 (6 bases). Source material: naive CD8+ T cells sorted from blood. This receptor was identified in a man aged 25 to 40 in good health. CDR3 in amino acids: CASSQVPGRVADTQYF. CDR3 DNA sequence: TGCGCCAGCAGCCAAGTACCCGGGAGAGTTGCAGATACGCAGTATTTT.